These T cell receptor beta chains were read from a single sample in a study of neoadjuvant anti-PD-1 for oral cavity cancer. Using immunoSEQ multiplex PCR, the repertoire was profiled, and TCRdb retains in-frame clones only, with some absent. The sample includes approximately 15,000 clones, 40% of them seen just once. The sample in question was tumor tissue, obtained after nivolumab (anti-PD-1) treatment. Source of these receptors: a person aged 35-79 years with oral cavity squamous cell carcinoma. CDR3s include the opening cysteine and the closing phenylalanine or tryptophan. A D gene is named only where the DNA matches it firmly. Some rows mark clone size as missing; the rest say once, few, many or name a class of expanded clone.

d_gene	v_gene	abundance	len	j_gene	CDR3aa	CDR3nt
.	TRBV13	.	14	TRBJ1-5	CASSSSDSNQPQHF	TGTGCCAGCAGCTCCTCAGATAGCAATCAGCCCCAGCATTTT
.	TRBV7-9	.	14	TRBJ1-2	CASSLAEPIGGYTF	TGTGCCAGCAGCTTAGCAGAACCAATTGGTGGCTACACCTTC
.	TRBV5-6	.	16	TRBJ2-7	CASSSGGQVNYYEQYF	TGTGCCAGCAGCTCTGGAGGCCAGGTGAACTACTACGAGCAGTACTTC
TRBD1	TRBV29-1	.	16	TRBJ1-2	CSVERDSWVIDYGYTF	TGCAGCGTTGAAAGGGACAGCTGGGTTATTGACTATGGCTACACCTTC
TRBD1	TRBV10-2	.	19	TRBJ1-5	CASSESSWTGGASNQPQHF	TGCGCCAGCAGTGAGTCGTCATGGACAGGGGGTGCGAGCAATCAGCCCCAGCATTTT
.	TRBV7-9	few	15	TRBJ2-3	CASSRSGESTDTQYF	TGTGCCAGCAGCCGCAGTGGGGAAAGCACAGATACGCAGTATTTT
.	TRBV6-1	.	15	TRBJ2-7	CASSEAQVPRGEQYF	TGTGCCAGCAGTGAAGCCCAGGTTCCGAGAGGCGAGCAGTACTTC
TRBD2	TRBV18	few	15	TRBJ2-5	CASSPLSGGEETQYF	TGTGCCAGCTCACCTCTGTCGGGGGGAGAAGAGACCCAGTACTTC
TRBD2	TRBV7-9	.	17	TRBJ2-1	CASSFRTSGGKRNEQFF	TGTGCCAGCAGCTTTAGGACTAGCGGGGGTAAACGGAATGAGCAGTTCTTC
.	TRBV6-4	.	13	TRBJ1-1	CASSAFLNTEAFF	TGTGCCAGCAGTGCTTTCCTGAACACTGAAGCTTTCTTT
.	TRBV10-1	.	13	TRBJ1-6	CASSVERESPLHF	TGCGCCAGCAGTGTTGAAAGGGAATCACCCCTCCACTTT
.	TRBV4-1	.	16	TRBJ2-2	CASSQQGSRNTGELFF	TGCGCCAGCAGCCAGCAGGGTAGCAGAAACACCGGGGAGCTGTTTTTT
TRBD1	TRBV7-2	few	15	TRBJ1-6	CASSFTTGDNSPLHF	TGTGCCAGCAGCTTCACGACAGGGGATAATTCACCCCTCCACTTT
TRBD2	TRBV6-4	.	16	TRBJ2-6	CASSERGGSGANVLTF	TGTGCCAGCAGTGAGCGGGGGGGCTCTGGGGCCAACGTCCTGACTTTC
TRBD1	TRBV15	.	13	TRBJ2-7	CATRGTGSSEQYF	TGTGCCACCAGGGGGACAGGGAGTTCCGAGCAGTACTTC
TRBD1	TRBV5-1	.	14	TRBJ2-3	CASSSGTGADTQYF	TGCGCCAGCAGCTCCGGGACAGGGGCAGATACGCAGTATTTT
TRBD2	TRBV4-2	many	17	TRBJ2-2	CASSQDMAGGLTGELFF	TGTGCCAGCAGCCAAGATATGGCGGGGGGCCTCACCGGGGAGCTGTTTTTT
TRBD1	TRBV2	few	12	TRBJ1-2	CASTGTDYGYTF	TGTGCCAGCACCGGGACAGACTATGGCTACACCTTC
TRBD1	TRBV6-1	.	13	TRBJ2-7	CASSEQGAVEQYF	TGTGCCAGCAGTGAACAGGGGGCTGTCGAGCAGTACTTC
.	TRBV7-2	medium-sized	15	TRBJ2-7	CASSLDRQPSYEQYF	TGTGCCAGCAGCTTAGACAGGCAACCGTCCTACGAGCAGTACTTC
.	TRBV5-4	many	13	TRBJ1-4	CASSHRNNEKLFF	TGTGCCAGCAGCCACCGGAATAATGAAAAACTGTTTTTT
.	TRBV19	.	15	TRBJ1-6	CASSPRTAGNSPLHF	TGTGCCAGTAGTCCGCGGACAGCGGGTAATTCACCCCTCCACTTT
.	TRBV7-2	.	16	TRBJ2-2	CASSLVTTSRTGELFF	TGTGCCAGCAGCTTAGTAACAACATCGAGAACCGGGGAGCTGTTTTTT
.	TRBV7-2	.	14	TRBJ2-3	CASSLGLYPDTQYF	TGTGCCAGCAGCTTAGGTCTATACCCAGATACGCAGTATTTT
.	TRBV7-8	.	14	TRBJ1-1	CASSSQALGTEAFF	TGTGCCAGCAGCTCCCAGGCCCTCGGCACTGAAGCTTTCTTT
.	TRBV4-1	.	14	TRBJ1-2	CASSPRVGYYGYTF	TGCGCCAGCAGCCCCCGGGTTGGGTACTATGGCTACACCTTC
.	TRBV7-2	.	15	TRBJ2-3	CASSLDRDLGDTQYF	TGTGCCAGCAGCTTAGACCGGGACCTAGGGGATACGCAGTATTTT
.	TRBV6-5	.	16	TRBJ2-1	CASSYSRGSSYNEQFF	TGTGCCAGCAGTTACTCGAGAGGGAGCTCCTACAATGAGCAGTTCTTC